The 23 T cell receptor beta chains below were found in one sample sequenced in a study of vaccination and CD4 T cells after COVID-19. Treatment meaning: roughly 11-day PBMC culture with coronavirus spike peptide pools or control peptides (ViraFEST assay). No antigens are known for them. Cultured CD4+ T-cell DNA underwent Oncomine TCR Beta short-read sequencing. MiXCR was run by TCRdb on the PCR reads, yielding one entry per CDR3 protein. The table includes 5,000 to 6,000 distinct CDR3 sequences, roughly 23% detected once. The source was CD4+ T cells from blood, cultured in vitro, collected after SARS-CoV-2 vaccination. All receptors derive from a human donor who had recovered from COVID-19.

By share, this clonotype ranks as medium-sized. The V and J genes are TRBV7-2 and TRBJ2-7, with D hard to call. CDR1 is SGHTA and CDR2 is FQGNSA in the germline V gene. V dropped 10 bases and J dropped 0 bases, with 16 bases sitting between them. There are 14 residues in the CDR3. The CDR3 DNA reads TGTGCCACCTCATGGGTGGGTAGCTCCTACGAGCAGTACTTC. Its protein product is CATSWVGSSYEQYF.

This clonotype turned up a few times. This chain connects TRBV10-3 to TRBJ2-7; 8 nucleotides line up with TRBD1. The CDR3 extends over 14 amino acids. CDR1 and CDR2 (germline): ENHRY, SYGVKD. V lost 6 bases, J lost 6 bases, and 10 bases stayed unmatched. The CDR3 bases are TGTGCCATCAGCCCGAGGACAGGGCTTAGCGAGCAGTACTTC. Translating it yields CAISPRTGLSEQYF.

V is TRBV6-1 and J is TRBJ1-2; D ambiguous. The CDR3 extends over 16 amino acids. In germline, CDR1 is MNHNS, CDR2 SASEGT. The ends were cut back, 2 bases at V and 8 bases at J, with 21 bases in the middle. The CDR3 sequence: CASSEFQQTVMRGYTF. In DNA, the CDR3 is TGTGCCAGCAGTGAATTCCAACAGACCGTAATGAGGGGCTACACCTTC.

The J gene is TRBJ1-5, the V gene TRBV4-1; TRBD1 is a possible D gene (6 bases). The length of the CDR3 is 15 residues. Trimming took off 1 base at V and 4 bases at J, with 11 bases between the two ends. Germline lookup yields CDR1 MGHRA and CDR2 YSYEKL. For the CDR3, the DNA is TGCGCCAGCAGCCAAGGGACAGAAAGGAATCAGCCCCAGCATTTT. Translation gives CASSQGTERNQPQHF.

This clonotype was counted only a few times. The chain employs TRBV7-9 and TRBJ1-5, with TRBD1 identical over 9 bases. In germline, CDR1 is SEHNR, CDR2 FQNEAQ (reference sequence). The CDR3 consists of 17 residues. The V segment lost 0 bases and the J segment 6 bases; nucleotides outside the gene matches: 9. CDR3 nucleotides: TGTGCCAGCAGCTTAGCTTCCGGGACAGGGTTGGGTCAGCCCCAGCATTTT. Translation gives CASSLASGTGLGQPQHF.

This clonotype has more than one count but fewer than ten. The V and J genes are TRBV28 and TRBJ2-1; TRBD1 matches 10 bases. The germline gives CDR1 MDHEN, CDR2 SYDVKM. The CDR3 sequence is 13 residues long. The V and J ends lost 6 bases and 7 bases, in that order; junction bases with no gene match: 3. In nucleotides, the CDR3 is TGTGCCAGCAGGGGGACAGGGGAAAATGAGCAGTTCTTC. Its protein is CASRGTGENEQFF.

The chain is built from TRBV6-1 and TRBJ2-5, with 11 nucleotides matching TRBD2. With 8 bases clipped from V and 3 bases from J, the junction kept 5 bases outside the gene matches. The CDR3 runs to 14 residues. Germline-derived CDR1 and CDR2 are MNHNS and SASEGT. The CDR3: CASLSGGGEETQYF. The CDR3 nucleotides read TGTGCCAGCCTTAGCGGGGGGGGAGAAGAGACCCAGTACTTC.

By its share, this clonotype is medium-sized. The chain joins TRBV20-1 to TRBJ1-2, with TRBD1 as a possible D gene (5 bases). Deletions cut 5 bases from V and 8 bases from J, with 15 bases between. This CDR3 has 12 residues. Germline V gene sequence: CDR1 DFQATT, CDR2 SNEGSKA (reference sequence). For the CDR3, the DNA is TGCAGTGCTCATGGAGACAGTTGGGGCTACACCTTC. Translating gives CSAHGDSWGYTF.

The chain recombines TRBV7-2 with TRBJ1-1; a weak D match, TRBD1 (5 bases). V lost 5 bases and J lost 0, with 10 bases in between. Germline CDR1 reads SGHTA; CDR2 reads FQGNSA. This CDR3 has 14 amino acids. CDR3 sequence: CASSPGTMNTEAFF. The CDR3 DNA follows: TGTGCCAGCAGCCCAGGGACGATGAACACTGAAGCTTTCTTT.

This clonotype occurred a few times. The V and J genes are TRBV6-4 and TRBJ2-1, with 9 bases that match TRBD1. Germline V gives CDR1 MRHNA, CDR2 SNTAGT. V trimming: 9 bases; J trimming: 4 bases; junction bases outside the gene matches: 13. CDR3 length: 16 amino acids. In DNA, the CDR3 is TGTGCCAGGGCGAGCGGTAGGGACAGGGAATACAATGAGCAGTTCTTC. It codes for CARASGRDREYNEQFF.

On this clonotype: Possible read error: a much larger clone is one base away. This rearrangement joins TRBV20-1 to TRBJ1-2; 9 bases are a match to TRBD1. The CDR3 length is 14 residues. V lost 0 bases and J lost 4; bases outside the gene matches: 3. Germline V gene lookup returns CDR1 DFQATT and CDR2 SNEGSKA (reference sequence). The CDR3 here is CSARDEQGAYGYTF. DNA of the CDR3: TGCAGTGCTAGAGATGAACAGGGGGCCTATGGCTACACCTTC.

This clonotype came up a few times. This sequence joins TRBV20-1 and TRBJ2-1; TRBD2 matches 12 bases. The CDR3 runs 14 residues. Germline lookup yields CDR1 DFQATT and CDR2 SNEGSKA (reference sequence). V shed 1 base and J 7 bases; nucleotides not matched to a gene: 2. The CDR3 reads CSARVGTSGNEQFF. The CDR3 DNA reads as TGCAGTGCTAGAGTCGGGACTAGCGGGAATGAGCAGTTCTTC.

In its sample, this clonotype was seen once. A read error may be the cause here, since a much bigger clone is one base away. The rearrangement links TRBV7-9 to TRBJ2-5; 11 positions agree with TRBD2. The germline V gene has CDR1 SEHNR and CDR2 FQNEAQ (reference sequence). The CDR3 covers 15 residues. CDR3 in amino acids: CASSFPSGGQETQNF. The CDR3 region has the DNA TGTGCCAGCAGCTTCCCTAGCGGGGGGCAAGAGACCCAGAACTTC.

This clonotype was picked up a small number of times. The CDR3 bases are TGCAGTGCTAGAGATATTACAGGGAATCGAGATACGCAGTATTTT. Amino acids: CSARDITGNRDTQYF. The V and J genes are TRBV20-1 and TRBJ2-3, with D possibly being TRBD1 (6 bases). Trimming stripped 0 bases from V and 5 bases from J, with 15 bases between. Germline V gene lookup returns CDR1 DFQATT and CDR2 SNEGSKA (reference sequence). This CDR3 is 15 amino acids long.

The CDR3 bases are TGTGCCAGCAGTTTATTAGATACGCAGTATTTT. Its translation: CASSLLDTQYF. The chain joins TRBV12-3 or TRBV12-4 to TRBJ2-3; D unclear. The CDR3 runs to 11 residues. Deletions cut 2 bases from V and 5 bases from J, with 2 bases between.

By share, this clonotype counts as medium-sized (0.01 to 0.1%). J is TRBJ2-3 and V is TRBV6-1, with D possibly matching TRBD1 (5 bases). This CDR3 is 11 amino acids long. Trimming cost V 6 bases and J 7 bases, with 8 bases left between them. The V gene's germline CDR1 is MNHNS and CDR2 SASEGT. The CDR3 here is CASSQGNTQYF. CDR3 nucleotide sequence: TGTGCCAGCAGCCAGGGAAATACGCAGTATTTT.

This clonotype was counted between two and nine times. The rearrangement uses TRBV20-1 and TRBJ2-7; D may be TRBD1 (6 bases). This CDR3 region has 13 residues. V was clipped by 2 bases and J by 3 bases, with 11 bases between them. Germline V CDR1 and CDR2: DFQATT, SNEGSKA (reference sequence). The chain's CDR3 is CSARSGVHYEQYF. CDR3 bases: TGCAGTGCTAGATCAGGGGTGCACTACGAGCAGTACTTC.

The chain is built from TRBV28 and TRBJ2-7; 8 bases line up with TRBD2. After removal of 2 bases from V and 4 bases from J, the junction contained 10 bases not matched to a gene. The CDR3 has 16 residues. Germline CDR1 and CDR2: MDHEN and SYDVKM. The CDR3 loop is CASSLPAGGIGYEQYF. CDR3 in DNA: TGTGCCAGCAGTTTACCCGCGGGGGGCATTGGATACGAGCAGTACTTC.

This rearrangement joins TRBV24-1 to TRBJ2-5; 8 bases fit TRBD1. V gave up 8 bases and J gave up 5 bases; unmatched junction bases: 9. Germline CDR1 reads KGHDR; CDR2 reads SFDVKD. The CDR3 length is 14 residues. CDR3 sequence reads: CATTAQGAGETQYF. As DNA, the CDR3 is TGTGCCACCACCGCTCAGGGGGCAGGTGAGACCCAGTACTTC.

J is TRBJ2-7 and V is TRBV11-1, with 7 bases lining up with TRBD2. The CDR3 extends over 14 amino acids. Germline CDR1 and CDR2: SGHAT and FQDESV (reference sequence). Trimming cost V 4 bases and J 5 bases; bases outside gene matches: 8. The CDR3 spells CASSSGGSWDEQYF. The CDR3 DNA sequence: TGTGCCAGCAGCTCCGGGGGGAGTTGGGACGAGCAGTACTTC.

The rearrangement links TRBV11-2 to TRBJ2-7, with 11 bases fitting TRBD2. The CDR3 sequence is 16 residues long. Per germline, CDR1 SGHAT and CDR2 FQNNGV. V shed 5 bases and J 6 bases; nucleotides not matched to a gene: 12. CDR3 in amino acids: CASSTDLLAGGGEQYF. The DNA of the CDR3 is TGTGCCAGCAGCACCGACCTTCTAGCGGGGGGCGGCGAGCAGTACTTC.

In its sample, this clonotype was seen a few times. The rearrangement uses TRBV20-1 and TRBJ2-6; possible D gene TRBD1, 5 bases. Germline lookup yields CDR1 DFQATT and CDR2 SNEGSKA (reference sequence). Trimming removed 0 bases at V and 0 bases at J, with 15 bases between. The CDR3 is made up of 18 amino acids. This CDR3 is CSARDSSRASSGANVLTF. In DNA, the CDR3 is TGCAGTGCTAGAGATAGCAGCAGGGCGAGCTCTGGGGCCAACGTCCTGACTTTC.

The chain recombines TRBV4-1 with TRBJ1-2; maybe TRBD1 (5 bases). V shed 0 bases and J shed 8 bases, with 10 bases lying between them. Germline V gene sequence: CDR1 MGHRA, CDR2 YSYEKL. The CDR3 spans 13 residues. The CDR3 here is CASSQDGGKGYTF. The CDR3 nucleotides are TGCGCCAGCAGCCAAGATGGGGGGAAGGGCTACACCTTC.